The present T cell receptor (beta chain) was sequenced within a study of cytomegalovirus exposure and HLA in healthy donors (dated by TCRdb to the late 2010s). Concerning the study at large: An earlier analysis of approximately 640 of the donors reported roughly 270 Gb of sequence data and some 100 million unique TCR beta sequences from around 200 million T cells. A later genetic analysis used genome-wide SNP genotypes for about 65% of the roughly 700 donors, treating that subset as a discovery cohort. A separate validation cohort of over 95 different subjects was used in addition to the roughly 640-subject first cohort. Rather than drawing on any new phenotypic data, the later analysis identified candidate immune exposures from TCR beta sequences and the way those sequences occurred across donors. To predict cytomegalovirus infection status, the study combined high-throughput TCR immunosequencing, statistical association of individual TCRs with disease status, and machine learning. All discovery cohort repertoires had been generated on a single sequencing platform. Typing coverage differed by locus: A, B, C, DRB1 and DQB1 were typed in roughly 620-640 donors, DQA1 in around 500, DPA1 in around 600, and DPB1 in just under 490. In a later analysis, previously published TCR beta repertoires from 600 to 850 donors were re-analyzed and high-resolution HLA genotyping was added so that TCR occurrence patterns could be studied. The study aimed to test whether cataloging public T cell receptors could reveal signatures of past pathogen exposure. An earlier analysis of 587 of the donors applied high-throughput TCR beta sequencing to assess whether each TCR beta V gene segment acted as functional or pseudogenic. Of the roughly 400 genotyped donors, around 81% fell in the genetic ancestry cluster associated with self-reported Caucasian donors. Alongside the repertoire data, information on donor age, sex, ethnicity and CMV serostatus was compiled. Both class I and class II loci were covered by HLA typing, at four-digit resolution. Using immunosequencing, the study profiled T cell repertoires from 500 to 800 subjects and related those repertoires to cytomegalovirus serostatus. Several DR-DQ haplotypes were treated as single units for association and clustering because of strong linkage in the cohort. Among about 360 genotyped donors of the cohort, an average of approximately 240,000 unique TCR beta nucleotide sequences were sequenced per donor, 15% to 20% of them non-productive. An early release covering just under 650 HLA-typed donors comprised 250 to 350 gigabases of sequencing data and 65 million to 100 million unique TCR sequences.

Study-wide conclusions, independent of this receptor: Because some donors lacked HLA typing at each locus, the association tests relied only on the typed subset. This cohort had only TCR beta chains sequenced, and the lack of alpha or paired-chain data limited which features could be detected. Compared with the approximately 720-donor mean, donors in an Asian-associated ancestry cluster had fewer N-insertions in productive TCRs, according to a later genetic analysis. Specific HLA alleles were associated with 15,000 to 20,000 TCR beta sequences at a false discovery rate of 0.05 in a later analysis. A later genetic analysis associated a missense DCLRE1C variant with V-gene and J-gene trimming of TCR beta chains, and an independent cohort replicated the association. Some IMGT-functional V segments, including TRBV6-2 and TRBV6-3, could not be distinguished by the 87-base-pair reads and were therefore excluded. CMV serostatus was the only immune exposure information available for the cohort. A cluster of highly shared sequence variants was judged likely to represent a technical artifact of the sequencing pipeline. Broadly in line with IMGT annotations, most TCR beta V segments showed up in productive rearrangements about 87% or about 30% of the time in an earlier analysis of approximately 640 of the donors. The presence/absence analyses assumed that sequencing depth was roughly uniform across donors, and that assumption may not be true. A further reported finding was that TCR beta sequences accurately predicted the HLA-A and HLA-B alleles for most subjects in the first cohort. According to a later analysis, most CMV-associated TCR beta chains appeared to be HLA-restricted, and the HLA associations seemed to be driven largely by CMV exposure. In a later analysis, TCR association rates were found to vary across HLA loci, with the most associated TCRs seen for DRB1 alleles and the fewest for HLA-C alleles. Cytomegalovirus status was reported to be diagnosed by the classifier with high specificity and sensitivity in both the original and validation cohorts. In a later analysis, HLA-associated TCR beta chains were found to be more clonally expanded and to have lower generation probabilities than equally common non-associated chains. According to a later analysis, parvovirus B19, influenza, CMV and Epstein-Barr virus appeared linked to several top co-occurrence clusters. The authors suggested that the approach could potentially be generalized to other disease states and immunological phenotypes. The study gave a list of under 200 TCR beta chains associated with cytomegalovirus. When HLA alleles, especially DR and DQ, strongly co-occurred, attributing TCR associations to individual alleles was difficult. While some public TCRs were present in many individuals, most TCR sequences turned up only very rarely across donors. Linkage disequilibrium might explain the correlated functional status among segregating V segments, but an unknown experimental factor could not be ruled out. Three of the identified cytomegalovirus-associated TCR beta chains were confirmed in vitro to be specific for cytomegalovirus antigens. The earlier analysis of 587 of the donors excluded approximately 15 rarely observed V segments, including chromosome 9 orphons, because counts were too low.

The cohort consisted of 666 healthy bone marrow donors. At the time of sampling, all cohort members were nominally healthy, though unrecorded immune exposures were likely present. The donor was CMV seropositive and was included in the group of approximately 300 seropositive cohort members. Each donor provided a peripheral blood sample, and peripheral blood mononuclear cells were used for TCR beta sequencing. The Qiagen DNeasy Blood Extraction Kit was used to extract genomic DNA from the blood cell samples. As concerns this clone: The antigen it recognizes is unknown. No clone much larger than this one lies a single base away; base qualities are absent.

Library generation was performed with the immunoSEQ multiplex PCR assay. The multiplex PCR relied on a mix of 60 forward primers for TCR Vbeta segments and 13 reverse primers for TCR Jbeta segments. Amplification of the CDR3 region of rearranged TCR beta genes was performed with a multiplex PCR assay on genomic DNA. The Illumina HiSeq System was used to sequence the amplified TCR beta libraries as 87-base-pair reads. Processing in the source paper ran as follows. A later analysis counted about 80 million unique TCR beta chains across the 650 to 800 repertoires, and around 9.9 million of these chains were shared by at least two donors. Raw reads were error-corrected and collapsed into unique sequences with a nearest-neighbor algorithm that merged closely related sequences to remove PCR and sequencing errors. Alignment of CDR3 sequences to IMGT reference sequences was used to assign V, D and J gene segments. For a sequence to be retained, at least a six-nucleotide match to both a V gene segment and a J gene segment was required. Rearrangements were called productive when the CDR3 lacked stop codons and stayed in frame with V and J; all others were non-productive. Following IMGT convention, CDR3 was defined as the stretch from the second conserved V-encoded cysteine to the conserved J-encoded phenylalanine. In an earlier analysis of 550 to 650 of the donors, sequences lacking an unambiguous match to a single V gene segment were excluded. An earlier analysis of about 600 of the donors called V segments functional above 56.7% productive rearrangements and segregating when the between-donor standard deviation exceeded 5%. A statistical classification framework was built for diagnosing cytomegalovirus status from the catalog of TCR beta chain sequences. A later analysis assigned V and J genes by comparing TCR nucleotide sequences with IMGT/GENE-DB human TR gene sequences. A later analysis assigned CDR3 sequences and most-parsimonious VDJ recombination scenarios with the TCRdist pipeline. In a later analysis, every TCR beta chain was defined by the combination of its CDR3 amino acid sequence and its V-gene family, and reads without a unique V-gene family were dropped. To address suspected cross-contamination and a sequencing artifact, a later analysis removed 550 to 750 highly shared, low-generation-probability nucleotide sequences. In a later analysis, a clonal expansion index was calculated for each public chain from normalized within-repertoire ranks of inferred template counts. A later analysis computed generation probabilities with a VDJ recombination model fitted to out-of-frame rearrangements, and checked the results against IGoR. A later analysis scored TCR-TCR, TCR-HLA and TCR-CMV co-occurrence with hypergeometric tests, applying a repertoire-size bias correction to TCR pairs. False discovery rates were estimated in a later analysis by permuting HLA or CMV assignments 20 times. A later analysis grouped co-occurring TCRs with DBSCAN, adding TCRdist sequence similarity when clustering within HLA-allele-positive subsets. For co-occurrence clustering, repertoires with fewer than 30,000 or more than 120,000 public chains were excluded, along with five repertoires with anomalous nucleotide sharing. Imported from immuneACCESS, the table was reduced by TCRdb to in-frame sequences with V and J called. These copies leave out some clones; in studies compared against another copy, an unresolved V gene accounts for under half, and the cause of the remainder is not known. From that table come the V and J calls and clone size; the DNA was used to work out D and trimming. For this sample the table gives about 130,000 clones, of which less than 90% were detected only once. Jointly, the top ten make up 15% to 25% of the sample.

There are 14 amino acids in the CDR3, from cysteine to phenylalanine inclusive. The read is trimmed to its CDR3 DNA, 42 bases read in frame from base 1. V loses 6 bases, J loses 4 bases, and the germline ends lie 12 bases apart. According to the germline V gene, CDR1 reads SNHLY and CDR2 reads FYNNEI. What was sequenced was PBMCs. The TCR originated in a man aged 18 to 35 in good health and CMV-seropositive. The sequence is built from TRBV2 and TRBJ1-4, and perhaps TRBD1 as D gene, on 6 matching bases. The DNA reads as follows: TGTGCCAGCAGACCAGGACAGCTTAATGAAAAACTGTTTTTT. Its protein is CASRPGQLNEKLFF. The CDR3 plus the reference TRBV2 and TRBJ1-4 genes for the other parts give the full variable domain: EPEVTQTPSHQVTQMGQEVILRCVPISNHLYFYWYRQILGQKVEFLVSFYNNEISEKSEIFDDQFSVERPDGSNFTLKIRSTKLEDSAMYFCASRPGQLNEKLFFGSGTQLSVL.